This T cell receptor (beta chain) was sequenced during a study of metastatic and nonmetastatic thyroid tumors. On the study more broadly: Repertoires from malignant and benign thyroid patients were compared across blood and tumor or nodule tissue.

Every patient was untreated before thyroid surgery. TCRdb re-called clones via MiXCR from the PCR reads. The profile shows around 4,700 clones, roughly 21% of them singletons. Trimming took off 3 bases at V and 2 bases at J, with 14 bases between the two ends. Per germline, CDR1 LNHDA and CDR2 SQIVND (reference sequence). This CDR3 comprises 17 residues. This receptor was obtained from a male donor with papillary thyroid cancer or a benign thyroid nodule (not recorded which). Some clones in this sample may be carry-over from other donors' samples. Sequenced sample: tumor tissue. V gene TRBV19 combines with J gene TRBJ1-6; D is unresolved. This chain's CDR3 is CASSISALYPYNSPLHF. The CDR3 nucleotides read TGTGCCAGTAGTATTTCAGCCTTATACCCCTATAATTCACCCCTCCACTTT.